Given below is one T cell receptor beta chain in context. The sample is drawn from a study of blood T cell repertoires in COVID-19. The wider study: Italy, Spain and the United States were the sources of the convalescent and acute COVID-19 samples. The analysed material was cDNA or gDNA that came from T cells, B-cell-depleted T cells, or PBMCs.

Per the study methods: Cell counts per sample came from amplifying reference gene primers. Using immunoSEQ multiplex PCR, the repertoire was profiled, and TCRdb retains in-frame clones only, with some absent. For V, J and clone size, that table is used; D and trimming come from the DNA. The sample records 60,000 to 75,000 clones, 75% to 90% being singletons. This CDR3 spans 15 amino acids. Germline assignment: CDR1 MNHEY and CDR2 SMNVEV (reference sequence). The ends lost 5 bases at V and 2 bases at J; junction bases unmatched: 6. Input material: peripheral blood. The clonotype was recovered from a woman older than 75 with active or convalescent COVID-19. The chain combines TRBV27 with TRBJ1-3; 7 bases are shared with TRBD1. CDR3 residues: CASSALQGPGNTIYF. For the CDR3, the DNA is TGTGCCAGCAGTGCCCTACAGGGGCCTGGAAACACCATATATTTT.